The clone carrying this TCR beta chain was observed at least ten times. Its antigen is not identified. Quantitative 5'-RACE with molecular barcodes produced the TCR beta libraries. MiXCR, run by TCRdb on the 5' RACE reads, gives a single entry per CDR3 protein. The top ten clones hold approximately 1% of a sample with approximately 400,000 distinct CDR3 sequences, roughly 25% of them seen once. Trimming shortened V by 3 bases and J by 5 bases, and 8 bases separated the two germline ends. CDR3 length equals 13 residues. This sample is drawn from a study of CD8 T cells in ankylosing spondylitis. Study-wide points: A subset of motif variants has previously been described in the synovial fluid and blood of reactive arthritis. Significant enrichment of disease-linked clones was reported in matched ankylosing spondylitis synovial fluid. Disease-linked clones proved CD8+ and comparatively uncommon in peripheral blood. In ankylosing spondylitis blood, a motif of about eight highly homologous TCR beta variants appeared characteristic.

The sequenced sample consisted of blood, either unsorted or a sorted T cell fraction (not recorded which). This chain uses TRBV12-3 or TRBV12-4 with TRBJ1-5; the D gene is possibly TRBD1 (5 bases). The clonotype comes from a male donor with ankylosing spondylitis. CDR3 sequence: CASSLAQDQPQHF. The CDR3 nucleotides are TGTGCCAGCAGTTTGGCACAGGATCAGCCCCAGCATTTT.